Given below is one TCR beta chain in context. Mismatch with germline at one junction end may stem from a read error. The entry originates in a study of control samples from healthy donors and cancer patients. The CDR3 spans 14 residues. Germline V gene sequence: CDR1 MNHEY, CDR2 SVGAGI. The method was immunoSEQ multiplex PCR; TCRdb's version includes in-frame clones alone and lacks a portion of them. The table lists nearly 200,000 clones, approximately 90% of them singletons, with 1.8% in the top ten. The material sequenced was blood. The clonotype was recovered from a man aged 25-40 years in good health. V gene TRBV6-5 combines with J gene TRBJ1-2, with TRBD1 as a possible D gene (6 bases). CDR3 residues: CASSPRGPNHGYTF. In DNA form, the CDR3 reads TGTGCCAGCAGTCCCCGGGGGCCTAACCATGGCTACACCTTC.